This is a list of T cell receptor beta chains from one sample in a study of cytotoxic CD8 clonotypes in ibrutinib-treated CLL. Using immunoSEQ multiplex PCR, the repertoire was profiled, and TCRdb retains in-frame clones only, with some absent. The table shows tens of thousands of clones, with over 55% occurring only once. Sample: PBMCs, taken after 24 months of ibrutinib treatment. These receptors all come from a human donor with chronic lymphocytic leukemia. The CDR3 runs from the conserved cysteine through the conserved F or W. Each record gives: J gene, V gene, clone size, D gene, CDR3 protein, CDR3 DNA. D genes are given only for firm matches. A clone size is listed for some rows: how often the clone was seen (once, few, many), or a class if it is expanded.

>TRBJ1-4|TRBV11-3|NA|TRBD1
CASSQDRGLEKLFF
TGTGCCAGCAGCCAGGACAGGGGGCTTGAAAAACTGTTTTTT
>TRBJ2-1|TRBV9|NA|NA
CASSAYRAAYNEQFF
TGTGCCAGCAGCGCCTACAGGGCCGCCTACAATGAGCAGTTCTTC
>TRBJ1-2|TRBV7-9|NA|TRBD1
CASSPPGQHLYGYTF
TGTGCCAGCAGCCCCCCGGGACAGCACCTCTATGGCTACACCTTC
>TRBJ1-2|TRBV29-1|NA|NA
CSVEPAGQRYGYTF
TGCAGCGTTGAACCAGCCGGACAGCGGTATGGCTACACCTTC
>TRBJ1-1|TRBV28|NA|NA
CASSSRGVQAFF
TGTGCCAGCAGTTCCCGGGGTGTGCAAGCTTTCTTT
>TRBJ2-1|TRBV7-6|NA|NA
CASSLGASGEQFF
TGTGCCAGCAGCTTAGGCGCCAGCGGAGAGCAGTTCTTC
>TRBJ2-3|TRBV2|NA|TRBD2
CASSGTSGRWDTQYF
TGTGCCAGCAGTGGGACTAGCGGGAGGTGGGATACGCAGTATTTT
>TRBJ1-6|TRBV27|NA|NA
CASSLFPSGSPLHF
TGTGCCAGCAGTTTATTCCCATCGGGATCACCCCTCCACTTT
>TRBJ2-3|TRBV5-1|few|NA
CASSFQGIGTDTQYF
TGCGCCAGCAGCTTTCAGGGAATAGGGACAGATACGCAGTATTTT
>TRBJ1-1|TRBV29-1|NA|NA
CSVEDRRGAGNTEAFF
TGCAGCGTTGAAGATCGAAGGGGCGCAGGAAACACTGAAGCTTTCTTT
>TRBJ1-2|TRBV5-1|NA|TRBD1
CASSLEGGPNNYGYTF
TGCGCCAGCAGCTTGGAAGGGGGCCCAAACAACTATGGCTACACCTTC
>TRBJ2-3|TRBV6-1|many|TRBD1
CASSVGQGSTDTQYF
TGTGCCAGCAGTGTCGGACAGGGGAGCACAGATACGCAGTATTTT
>TRBJ2-1|TRBV6-6|NA|TRBD2
CASSLAGGLRNEQFF
TGTGCCAGCAGCTTAGCGGGAGGGCTCCGCAATGAGCAGTTCTTC
>TRBJ1-1|TRBV10-3|NA|TRBD1
CAIRGDRMNTEAFF
TGTGCCATCAGGGGGGACAGGATGAACACTGAAGCTTTCTTT
>TRBJ2-5|TRBV11-2|NA|NA
CASSLARQETQYF
TGTGCCAGCAGCTTAGCCCGCCAAGAGACCCAGTACTTC
>TRBJ1-5|TRBV4-2|few|TRBD1
CASSPLPGGSNQPQHF
TGTGCCAGCAGCCCCCTTCCAGGGGGGAGCAATCAGCCCCAGCATTTT
>TRBJ2-7|TRBV7-2|few|NA
CASSLAFRALYEQYF
TGTGCCAGCAGCTTAGCATTTAGGGCCCTCTACGAGCAGTACTTC
>TRBJ1-3|TRBV7-2|many|NA
CASSSGNTIYF
TGTGCCAGCAGCTCTGGAAACACCATATATTTT
>TRBJ1-2|TRBV30|few|NA
CAWSQGYGYTF
TGTGCCTGGAGCCAGGGGTATGGCTACACCTTC
>TRBJ2-7|TRBV5-4|NA|TRBD2
CASSSGLAGEQYF
TGTGCCAGCAGCTCGGGACTAGCAGGCGAGCAGTACTTC
>TRBJ2-7|TRBV7-6|few|TRBD2
CASSGLASYEQYF
TGTGCCAGCAGCGGACTAGCTTCCTACGAGCAGTACTTC
>TRBJ1-2|TRBV5-4|few|TRBD1
CASTRQGHNYGYTF
TGTGCCAGCACCCGACAGGGACATAACTATGGCTACACCTTC
>TRBJ1-2|TRBV6-5|few|NA
CASSYLQGPLYGYTF
TGTGCCAGCAGTTACTTACAGGGACCCCTCTATGGCTACACCTTC
>TRBJ2-3|TRBV9|NA|NA
CASSVATTDTQYF
TGTGCCAGCAGCGTAGCTACCACAGATACGCAGTATTTT
>TRBJ2-2|TRBV10-3|NA|NA
CAISEGVGGTGELFF
TGTGCCATCAGTGAGGGTGTGGGGGGCACCGGGGAGCTGTTTTTT